The T cell receptor beta chain described here comes from a study of cytomegalovirus exposure and HLA in healthy donors. About the research overall: Most donors, roughly 77% of some 400 genotyped, fell in the Caucasian-associated ancestry cluster.

Vbeta (60) and Jbeta (13) primers were used in the PCR. The protocol was immunoSEQ multiplex PCR, while the TCRdb copy is restricted to in-frame clones and leaves out a portion. Found here are under 40,000 clones, 80% of them singletons; the top ten hold 5% to 6.5%. Trimming left V 2 bases short and J 6 bases short, with 8 bases between. This CDR3 region has 13 residues. Germline CDR1 SGDLS, CDR2 YYNGEE. This TCR derives from a male donor in good health and CMV-seronegative. The V call is TRBV9, the J call TRBJ2-2, with TRBD1 as a possible D gene (6 bases). The sample was PBMCs. The CDR3 coding sequence is TGTGCCAGCAGCGTTTCAGGGGCCGGGGAGCTGTTTTTT. It specifies CASSVSGAGELFF.